The text below deals with one TCR beta chain. The data belong to a study of ipilimumab plus nivolumab after autologous stem cell transplantation. Starting 14 to 28 days after autologous transplant, ipilimumab 1 mg/kg was given. V was clipped by 4 bases and J by 3 bases, with 7 bases between them. The V gene's germline CDR1 is MNHNS and CDR2 SASEGT. This CDR3 has 13 residues. TCRdb's table, derived via immunoSEQ multiplex PCR, lists solely in-frame clones and lacks some. Of 4,000 to 6,000 clones detected, 55% to 80% appear once; the ten largest clones hold roughly 30%. Source: PBMCs, taken in a trial of ipilimumab plus nivolumab as post-transplant consolidation. The receptor was derived from a male donor with multiple myeloma. The chain combines TRBV6-1 with TRBJ1-5; D uncertain. CDR3: CASSGLINQPQHF. Here the CDR3 DNA reads TGTGCCAGCAGTGGACTGATCAATCAGCCCCAGCATTTT.